The present T cell receptor beta chain was sequenced within a study of blood T cell repertoires in COVID-19. In the original processing: Amplification of reference gene primers was used by the study to estimate nucleated cell counts. The assay was immunoSEQ multiplex PCR, and TCRdb's table has in-frame clones only and misses some. The V and J calls and clone size were taken over from that table, and D and trimming were inferred from the DNA. In the table there are around 250,000 clones, over 75% of which are singletons. Participants, 18 to 89 years old, spanned fewer than 30 US areas. Cohort assignment relied on participant-reported clinical history. CDR3 size: 13 residues.

Sequencing was done on a sample of PBMCs or T cells enriched from blood (not recorded which). The rearrangement uses TRBV21-1 and TRBJ1-5. TRBV21-1 has pseudogene status. The receptor comes from a woman between 45 and 65 years old with acute COVID-19. The CDR3 sequence: CASRMRSNQPQHF. The CDR3 DNA sequence: TGTGCCAGCAGAATGAGGAGCAATCAGCCCCAGCATTTT.